The 17 T cell receptor beta chains given below trace back to one sample, sequenced in a study of cytomegalovirus exposure and HLA in healthy donors. The PCR ran on 60 Vbeta and 13 Jbeta primers. The table came from immunoSEQ multiplex PCR; TCRdb's copy has only in-frame clones and leaves some out. The sample carries roughly 180,000 clones, about 10% recorded once. Sequencing input: PBMCs. The receptors were gathered from a woman aged 25-40 years in good health and CMV-seropositive.

This clone has more than one count but fewer than ten. CDR3 bases: TGCGCCAGCAGCTTGGAGGCGCGGGCATCCTACAATGAGCAGTTCTTC. This encodes CASSLEARASYNEQFF. V is TRBV5-1 and J is TRBJ2-1; weak D call: TRBD2 (5 bases). Germline assignment: CDR1 SGHRS and CDR2 YFSETQ. There are 16 residues in the CDR3. Trimming removed 0 bases from V and 1 base from J, with 11 bases in between.

This clone was seen more than once but under ten times. The chain uses TRBV5-4 and TRBJ1-3; D not resolved. The CDR3 is 15 residues long. With 4 bases removed from V and 0 bases from J, the gap between germline ends came to 11 bases. Looked up from germline, CDR1 is SGHNT and CDR2 is YYREEE (reference sequence). The CDR3 DNA reads TGTGCCAGCAGCGATGAGAGAGTCTCTGGAAACACCATATATTTT. Its protein is CASSDERVSGNTIYF. Looking up the rest from reference TRBV5-4 and TRBJ1-3 gives the full variable domain: ETGVTQSPTHLIKTRGQQVTLRCSSQSGHNTVSWYQQALGQGPQFIFQYYREEENGRGNFPPRFSGLQFPNYSSELNVNALELDDSALYLCASSDERVSGNTIYFGEGSWLTVV.

This clone was observed a few times. V is TRBV5-1 and J is TRBJ1-1; perhaps TRBD1 as D (6 bases). CDR3 length: 14 residues. V was cut by 4 bases and J by 5 bases, with 15 bases left in between. Germline CDR1 SGHRS, CDR2 YFSETQ. The CDR3 region has the DNA TGCGCCAGCAGCAGGACAGAGGGCCGAACTGAAGCTTTCTTT. Translation: CASSRTEGRTEAFF. The full variable domain, completed using reference TRBV5-1 and TRBJ1-1, is KAGVTQTPRYLIKTRGQQVTLSCSPISGHRSVSWYQQTPGQGLQFLFEYFSETQRNKGNFPGRFSGRQFSNSRSEMNVSTLELGDSALYLCASSRTEGRTEAFFGQGTRLTVV.

This clone was observed a few times. DNA of the CDR3: TGTGCCAGCAGCTTAGTATCCGGACAGGGTAATTATGGCTACACCTTC. Its protein product is CASSLVSGQGNYGYTF. The genes are TRBV7-9 and TRBJ1-2; 8 nucleotides line up with TRBD1. This CDR3 has 16 amino acids. The J segment lost 5 bases and the V segment lost 1 base, leaving 9 bases of the junction unmatched. CDR1 is SEHNR, CDR2 FQNEAQ, per germline (reference sequence).

The genes are TRBV28 and TRBJ1-1; D is undetermined. Looked up from germline, CDR1 is MDHEN and CDR2 is SYDVKM. The CDR3 contains 12 residues. V lost 7 bases and J lost 7, with 13 bases in between. In DNA form, the CDR3 reads TGTGCCAGCACCCTGGGAGAGGGTGAAGCTTTCTTT. Protein product: CASTLGEGEAFF.

This clone was observed a handful of times. The chain recombines TRBV6-6 with TRBJ2-5; D ambiguous. The CDR3 is made up of 13 amino acids. CDR1 and CDR2 from the germline V gene are MNHNY and SVGAGI (reference sequence). The germline V and J ends were trimmed by 4 bases and 5 bases, with 11 bases remaining between them. This CDR3 reads CASSSVSLETQYF. CDR3 coding DNA: TGTGCCAGCAGTTCCGTGAGTCTGGAGACCCAGTACTTC.

V gene TRBV29-1 combines with J gene TRBJ1-2, with a possible D match to TRBD1 (5 bases). The CDR3 consists of 15 residues. CDR1 and CDR2 from the germline V gene are SQVTM and ANQGSEA. The V end was cut by 7 bases, the J end by 7 bases, with 25 bases between. The CDR3 coding sequence is TGCAGCGCCCTACCTCGGGGGGGACCCGTGCTTGGCTACACCTTC. Encoded protein: CSALPRGGPVLGYTF.

The sample holds a few counts of this clone. The rearrangement uses TRBV10-2 and TRBJ2-1; TRBD2 agrees at 7 bases. This CDR3 is 13 amino acids long. Germline CDR1 WSHSY, CDR2 SAAADI. V lost 7 bases and J lost 5; bases outside the gene matches: 5. In nucleotides, the CDR3 is TGCGCCAGCACCTCGGGACTAAACAATGAGCAGTTCTTC. As protein: CASTSGLNNEQFF.

The chain has TRBV19 and TRBJ1-2; D is ambiguous. The CDR3 extends over 13 amino acids. V was clipped by 2 bases and J by 5 bases, with 9 bases between them. CDR1 and CDR2 from the germline V gene are LNHDA and SQIVND (reference sequence). For the CDR3, the DNA is TGTGCCAGTAGTATATCGGCGGAGTATGGCTACACCTTC. It specifies CASSISAEYGYTF. Together with reference TRBV19 and TRBJ1-2, the CDR3 gives the full variable domain: DGGITQSPKYLFRKEGQNVTLSCEQNLNHDAMYWYRQDPGQGLRLIYYSQIVNDFQKGDIAEGYSVSREKKESFPLTVTSAQKNPTAFYLCASSISAEYGYTFGSGTRLTVV.

On this clone itself: This same CDR3 is encoded by further DNA sequences in the sample. This chain joins TRBV7-2 and TRBJ2-7; 9 nucleotides match TRBD1. This CDR3 has 14 residues. J was trimmed by 4 bases and V by 1 base; bases with no gene match: 2. Germline-derived CDR1 and CDR2 are SGHTA and FQGNSA. The CDR3 spells CASSLGQGGYEQYF. The CDR3 region has the DNA TGTGCCAGCAGCTTAGGACAGGGGGGATACGAGCAGTACTTC.

This clone was counted between two and nine times. The rearrangement uses TRBV5-1 and TRBJ1-2; the match to TRBD1 covers 8 bases. The germline gives CDR1 SGHRS, CDR2 YFSETQ. The J segment lost 3 bases and the V segment lost 4 bases, leaving 8 bases of the junction unmatched. This CDR3 region has 15 residues. The chain's CDR3 is CASSLDRAHDYGYTF. For the CDR3, the DNA is TGCGCCAGCAGCCTGGACAGGGCCCACGACTATGGCTACACCTTC.

With respect to this clone: Other DNA sequences of this sample code for an identical CDR3. The chain employs TRBV6-5 and TRBJ2-7; 10 bases line up with TRBD2. Germline CDR1 reads MNHEY; CDR2 reads SVGAGI. The CDR3 length is 11 residues. With 9 bases clipped from V and 6 bases from J, the junction kept 2 bases outside the gene matches. The CDR3 loop reads CASVAGGEQYF. The DNA of the CDR3 is TGTGCCAGTGTAGCGGGAGGCGAGCAGTACTTC.

The chain links TRBV6-1 to TRBJ1-5; TRBD1 might be the D (5 bases). Germline V CDR1 and CDR2: MNHNS, SASEGT. The V end lost 4 bases, the J end lost 2 bases, and 12 bases lay between the germline ends. There are 15 residues in the CDR3. The CDR3 nucleotides read TGTGCCAGCAGTGGGCAGGGCGTGGGCAATCAGCCCCAGCATTTT. Translating gives CASSGQGVGNQPQHF.

This sequence joins TRBV15 and TRBJ2-3; 11 bases map to TRBD2. Germline CDR1 and CDR2: LNHNV and YYDKDF (reference sequence). The V and J ends lost 0 bases and 6 bases, in that order; junction bases with no gene match: 8. The CDR3 contains 17 residues. The CDR3 DNA reads TGTGCCACCAGCAGAGATTTTGGTAGCGGGAGGGCGGATACGCAGTATTTT. It encodes CATSRDFGSGRADTQYF.

This clone was seen a few times. The gene calls are TRBV5-6 and TRBJ2-5; 11 nucleotides line up with TRBD2. V shed 2 bases and J 3 bases; nucleotides not matched to a gene: 9. Germline V gives CDR1 SGHDT, CDR2 YYEEEE. There are 17 residues in the CDR3. CDR3 sequence: CASSFLAGGLMEETQYF. The CDR3 DNA sequence: TGTGCCAGCAGCTTCTTAGCGGGAGGGCTCATGGAAGAGACCCAGTACTTC.

This clone was observed a handful of times. The chain links TRBV6-1 to TRBJ2-7, with D possibly TRBD1 on 6 matching bases. Germline values: CDR1 MNHNS, CDR2 SASEGT. The CDR3 sequence is 15 residues long. Trimming stripped 10 bases from V and 0 bases from J, with 19 bases between. CDR3 sequence: CATQAYRDGSYEQYF. CDR3 nucleotide sequence: TGTGCCACCCAGGCGTACAGGGACGGCTCCTACGAGCAGTACTTC.

The V and J genes are TRBV2 and TRBJ2-4; 14 positions agree with TRBD2. Germline V lookup: CDR1 SNHLY, CDR2 FYNNEI. Unmatched junction bases numbered 8, after V lost 7 bases and J lost 3 bases. The CDR3 is 17 amino acids. The CDR3 is CASTTTSGRASKNIQYF. The CDR3 DNA sequence: TGTGCCAGCACAACGACTAGCGGGAGGGCAAGCAAAAACATTCAGTACTTC.